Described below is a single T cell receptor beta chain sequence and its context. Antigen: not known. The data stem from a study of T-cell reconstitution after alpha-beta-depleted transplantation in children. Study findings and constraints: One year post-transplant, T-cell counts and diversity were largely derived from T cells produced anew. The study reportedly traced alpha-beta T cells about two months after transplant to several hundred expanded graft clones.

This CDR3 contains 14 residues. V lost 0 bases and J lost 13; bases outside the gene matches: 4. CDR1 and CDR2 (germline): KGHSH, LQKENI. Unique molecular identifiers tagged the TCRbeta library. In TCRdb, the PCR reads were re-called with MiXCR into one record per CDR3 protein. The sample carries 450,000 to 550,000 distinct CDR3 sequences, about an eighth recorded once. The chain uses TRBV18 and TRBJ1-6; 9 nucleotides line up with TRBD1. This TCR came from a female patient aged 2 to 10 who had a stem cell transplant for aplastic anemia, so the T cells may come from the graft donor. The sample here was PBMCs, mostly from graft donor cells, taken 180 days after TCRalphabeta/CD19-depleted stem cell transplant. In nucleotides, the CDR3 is TGTGCCAGCTCACCACCGGGACAGGGAATTCCCCTCCACTTT. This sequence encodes CASSPPGQGIPLHF.